The clone carrying this T cell receptor beta chain was counted many times. Its antigen is still unknown. Breast cancer patients provided tissue from their axillary draining lymph nodes. The data derive from a study of breast tumors, draining lymph nodes, adjacent tissues. Study-level points and caveats: Most tumor T cells seemingly derive from lymph node, then expand in tumor. Compared with lymph nodes, tumors were less diverse; compared with nontumor tissue, more. Tumor T cell lymph node origin was a supported hypothesis, not proven.

Each CDR3 protein is one row after TCRdb ran MiXCR on the multiplex PCR reads. The data hold about 270,000 distinct CDR3 sequences, with under 35% observed a single time. The CDR3 has 15 residues. The germline CDR1 and CDR2 sequences are WSHSY and SAAADI. The germline V and J ends were trimmed by 6 bases and 0 bases, with 11 bases remaining between them. This sequence was found in a female donor with breast cancer. Some clones in this sample may be carry-over from other donors' samples. The sequencing sample was made of axillary lymph node tissue. J is TRBJ2-2 and V is TRBV10-2, with a tentative D call TRBD2 (5 bases). CDR3 coding DNA: TGCGCCAGCAGGTCCCGGGATACGAACACCGGGGAGCTGTTTTTT. Translated: CASRSRDTNTGELFF.